This TCR beta chain is drawn from a study of blood T cells in healthy people across ages. Study-wide results and limits: Compared with aged donors, long-lived donors showed fewer expanded clones, suggesting selection. Underestimates were what the diversity estimates from one million T cells were considered to be.

A sample-barcoded 5' primer and a J-beta primer mix were used in a second PCR of roughly 7 to 12 cycles. TCRdb ran MiXCR on the 5' RACE reads and lists one entry per CDR3 protein. Among around 320,000 distinct CDR3 sequences listed, 25% to 30% were seen once. This clonotype was recorded a few times. The antigen is undetermined. Drawing of peripheral blood yielded approximately 10 milliliters from each donor. PBMCs were isolated at a quantity of at least 7 million per sample. The sequence derives from a woman aged 70-85 years in good health. The sequenced sample was blood.

The CDR3 sequence is CASSLYTTEAFF. CDR3 DNA sequence: TGTGCCAGCAGCCTATACACCACGGAAGCTTTCTTT. The rearrangement links TRBV7-9 to TRBJ1-1, with D unresolved. Germline CDR1 is SEHNR and CDR2 is FQNEAQ (reference sequence). CDR3 size: 12 residues. V shed 5 bases and J shed 8 bases, with 12 bases lying between them.